The next 29 T cell receptor beta chains were all read from a single sample in a study of T-cell reconstitution after alpha-beta-depleted transplantation in children. Unique molecular identifiers were built into the TCRbeta library. TCRdb fed the PCR reads into MiXCR, producing one record per CDR3 protein. The top ten hold over 25% of the sample, which has about a million distinct CDR3 sequences, about 29% seen once. Source: PBMCs, mostly from graft donor cells, taken 360 days after TCRalphabeta/CD19-depleted stem cell transplant. The receptor set was obtained from a boy less than two years old who had a stem cell transplant for SCID, so the T cells may come from the graft donor.

The chain employs TRBV15 and TRBJ2-2, with 8 nucleotides matching TRBD2. In germline, CDR1 is LNHNV, CDR2 YYDKDF (reference sequence). This CDR3 spans 16 amino acids. V lost 1 base, J lost 5 bases, and 6 bases stayed unmatched. CDR3 sequence (DNA): TGTGCCACCAGCAGAGCCGGGGGGGGGCGGACCGGGGAGCTGTTTTTT. Translation: CATSRAGGGRTGELFF. The complete variable domain, with remaining parts taken from reference TRBV15 and TRBJ2-2, reads DAMVIQNPRYQVTQFGKPVTLSCSQTLNHNVMYWYQQKSSQAPKLLFHYYDKDFNNEADTPDNFQSRRPNTSFCFLDIRSPGLGDTAMYLCATSRAGGGRTGELFFGEGSRLTVL.

This clonotype was observed many times. Relative to the germline gene, one junction end is altered; a read error may explain this. The V gene is TRBV5-1, the J gene TRBJ2-5; D not resolved. Germline V gene lookup returns CDR1 SGHRS and CDR2 YFSETQ. There are 13 residues in the CDR3. The CDR3 loop is CASSSRGQETQYF. The DNA for the CDR3 is TGTGCCAGCAGTTCCCGCGGCCAAGAGACCCAGTACTTC.

The rearrangement uses TRBV10-3 and TRBJ1-2, with a tentative D call TRBD1 (6 bases). Trimming stripped 6 bases from V and 8 bases from J, with 16 bases between. The CDR3 spans 13 residues. The germline CDR1 and CDR2 sequences are ENHRY and SYGVKD. The CDR3 DNA sequence: TGTGCCATCAGACCGGGACAAACGGGGGGCTACACCTTC. Translation gives CAIRPGQTGGYTF.

The chain couples TRBV11-1 to TRBJ2-1, with TRBD1 as a possible D gene (5 bases). V dropped 6 bases and J dropped 8 bases, with 14 bases sitting between them. This CDR3 is built from 13 residues. CDR1 SGHAT and CDR2 FQDESV come from the germline V gene (reference sequence). CDR3 amino acids: CASSRQIEDEQFF. CDR3 in DNA: TGTGCCAGCAGTCGACAGATAGAGGATGAGCAGTTCTTC.

This clonotype showed up just a few times. The rearrangement joins TRBV6-5 to TRBJ1-1, with no clear D. The germline V gene has CDR1 MNHEY and CDR2 SVGAGI. The CDR3 is 17 amino acids. V dropped 5 bases and J dropped 0 bases, with 19 bases sitting between them. CDR3 region: CASSNYLVRVLNTEAFF. The CDR3 DNA follows: TGTGCCAGCAGTAATTACCTCGTTCGGGTCTTGAACACTGAAGCTTTCTTT.

In this sample, this clonotype turned up a few times. The chain combines TRBV20-1 with TRBJ2-5; D unresolved. The germline V and J ends were trimmed by 4 bases and 3 bases, with 12 bases remaining between them. The CDR3 sequence is 13 residues long. CDR1 is DFQATT, CDR2 SNEGSKA, per germline (reference sequence). This CDR3 reads CSATLGSKETQYF. The CDR3 DNA reads as TGCAGTGCTACTCTGGGCAGTAAAGAGACCCAGTACTTC.

V gene TRBV10-3 combines with J gene TRBJ2-7; TRBD2 might be the D (6 bases). CDR1 and CDR2 from the germline V gene are ENHRY and SYGVKD. This CDR3 is 13 amino acids long. The V end lost 0 bases, the J end lost 4 bases, and 7 bases lay between the germline ends. CDR3 nucleotide sequence: TGTGCCATCAGTGAGTCTGGAGGGTACGAGCAGTACTTC. Translating it yields CAISESGGYEQYF.

This clonotype came up a few times. The gene calls are TRBV12-3 or TRBV12-4 and TRBJ2-7; no clear D. V was shortened by 3 bases and J by 1 base, with 10 bases between the two germline ends. This CDR3 comprises 14 residues. The DNA of the CDR3 is TGTGCCAGCAGTTTGACCAGGCCGTCCTACGAGCAGTACTTC. Amino acids: CASSLTRPSYEQYF.

This clonotype was counted between two and nine times. As DNA, the CDR3 is TGCGCCAGCAGCTCCAGGGAAACCGGGGAGCTGTTTTTT. Its protein is CASSSRETGELFF. The chain couples TRBV5-1 to TRBJ2-2; perhaps TRBD1 as D (5 bases). CDR1 is SGHRS and CDR2 is YFSETQ in the germline V gene. V lost 3 bases, J lost 5 bases, and 8 bases lay in between. The CDR3 is made up of 13 amino acids.

The V call is TRBV12-3 or TRBV12-4, the J call TRBJ1-5; D is uncertain. V lost 5 bases and J 7 bases, leaving 12 bases between the germline ends. CDR3 length: 13 amino acids. CDR3 bases: TGTGCCAGCAGTCGGAAGGCGGAACAGCCCCAGCATTTT. Its translation is CASSRKAEQPQHF.

The rearrangement links TRBV24-1 to TRBJ2-3; D is possibly TRBD1 (5 bases). The CDR3 is 16 residues long. Trimming took 2 bases from V and 2 from J, leaving 13 bases between them. Germline V gene lookup returns CDR1 KGHDR and CDR2 SFDVKD. DNA for the CDR3: TGTGCCACCAGTGATTCTACAGGCTACAACACAGATACGCAGTATTTT. Residues: CATSDSTGYNTDTQYF.

The rearrangement joins TRBV15 to TRBJ2-1, with 8 bases that match TRBD2. The germline CDR1 and CDR2 sequences are LNHNV and YYDKDF (reference sequence). V shed 0 bases and J 10 bases; nucleotides not matched to a gene: 8. CDR3 length equals 15 residues. In DNA form, the CDR3 reads TGTGCCACCAGCAGAGACAGGGGCGTAGCGGGGGAGCAGTTCTTC. This encodes CATSRDRGVAGEQFF.

J is TRBJ1-1 and V is TRBV5-1; D call uncertain. Germline lookup yields CDR1 SGHRS and CDR2 YFSETQ. This CDR3 is 13 amino acids long. The germline V and J ends were trimmed by 0 bases and 5 bases, with 8 bases remaining between them. CDR3: CASSLESLTEAFF. As DNA, the CDR3 is TGCGCCAGCAGCTTGGAGTCTCTAACTGAAGCTTTCTTT.

This clonotype was observed a handful of times. The chain employs TRBV12-3 or TRBV12-4 and TRBJ2-5; no clear D. The germline V and J ends were trimmed by 3 bases and 2 bases, with 10 bases remaining between them. There are 14 residues in the CDR3. DNA for the CDR3: TGTGCCAGCAGTTTCTTGGAGACTCAAGAGACCCAGTACTTC. Encoded protein: CASSFLETQETQYF.

This clonotype came up a few times. This chain's CDR3 is CASSPGLVKNEQFF. In DNA, the CDR3 is TGTGCCAGCAGCCCGGGACTAGTAAAAAATGAGCAGTTCTTC. This chain joins TRBV11-2 and TRBJ2-1; 8 bases are a match to TRBD2. CDR1 and CDR2 from the germline V gene are SGHAT and FQNNGV. The CDR3 consists of 14 residues. The junction had 7 bases not matched to a gene; V was cut back by 5 bases and J by 7 bases.

The chain employs TRBV12-3 or TRBV12-4 and TRBJ1-5; D not certain. CDR3 length equals 17 residues. The germline V and J ends were trimmed by 6 bases and 0 bases, with 18 bases remaining between them. This chain's CDR3 is CASSPSWGSNSNQPQHF. The CDR3 region has the DNA TGTGCCAGCAGCCCCTCTTGGGGAAGTAATAGCAATCAGCCCCAGCATTTT.

This chain joins TRBV7-2 and TRBJ2-3, with a weak D call TRBD2 (6 bases). The CDR3 sequence is 16 residues long. Trimming left V 4 bases short and J 9 bases short, with 23 bases between. Germline V gives CDR1 SGHTA, CDR2 FQGNSA. The CDR3 loop is CASSSPLAGRAGTQYF. CDR3 bases: TGTGCCAGCAGCTCCCCCTTGGCTGGACGGGCGGGGACGCAGTATTTT. The full variable domain, completed using reference TRBV7-2 and TRBJ2-3, is GAGVSQSPSNKVTEKGKDVELRCDPISGHTALYWYRQSLGQGLEFLIYFQGNSAPDKSGLPSDRFSAERTGGSVSTLTIQRTQQEDSAVYLCASSSPLAGRAGTQYFGPGTRLTVL.

V and J are TRBV5-5 and TRBJ2-7; D gene ambiguous. The CDR3 spans 14 residues. V dropped 1 base and J dropped 3 bases, with 11 bases sitting between them. Germline V gives CDR1 SGHKS, CDR2 YYEKEE (reference sequence). The CDR3 region has the DNA TGTGCCAGCAGCTTGAGGGTCCCCGACTACGAGCAGTACTTC. It codes for CASSLRVPDYEQYF.

This clonotype was counted between two and nine times. The rearrangement links TRBV29-1 to TRBJ2-5, with D possibly matching TRBD2 (6 bases). The CDR3 runs to 15 residues. The germline CDR1 and CDR2 sequences are SQVTM and ANQGSEA. V gave up 4 bases and J gave up 9 bases, with 24 bases separating them. The chain's CDR3 is CSVARTMPTVLPQYF. In DNA, the CDR3 is TGCAGCGTTGCCAGGACTATGCCAACTGTTTTACCCCAGTACTTC.

This clonotype has just a few counts. The DNA of the CDR3 is TGTGCCAGCAGCTCGGGGACTGGAAACACCATATATTTT. Protein sequence: CASSSGTGNTIYF. The chain uses TRBV7-7 and TRBJ1-3; D is unresolved. The germline CDR1 and CDR2 sequences are SSHAT and FNYEAQ (reference sequence). V was cut by 4 bases and J by 2 bases, with 6 bases left in between. The CDR3 totals 13 residues.

This clonotype was observed a few times. V is TRBV10-2 and J is TRBJ2-3, with D unclear. Looked up from germline, CDR1 is WSHSY and CDR2 is SAAADI. The CDR3 runs to 16 residues. Trimming shortened V by 3 bases and J by 5 bases, and 18 bases separated the two germline ends. CDR3 loop: CASSDVDPRSRDTQYF. DNA of the CDR3: TGCGCCAGCAGTGATGTCGACCCTAGGTCAAGAGATACGCAGTATTTT.

The gene calls are TRBV6-5 and TRBJ1-1; D gene uncertain. Germline V gene lookup returns CDR1 MNHEY and CDR2 SVGAGI. CDR3 length: 15 residues. V shed 0 bases and J shed 4 bases, with 12 bases lying between them. The CDR3 sequence: CASSYSMESGTEAFF. The CDR3 nucleotides read TGTGCCAGCAGTTACTCGATGGAATCGGGCACTGAAGCTTTCTTT.

This clonotype was seen many times. The rearrangement joins TRBV2 to TRBJ1-4; no reliable D call. This CDR3 has 14 residues. CDR1 is SNHLY, CDR2 FYNNEI, per germline. V lost 5 bases, J lost 7 bases, and 14 bases lay in between. The CDR3 region has the DNA TGTGCCAGCAGTCTGCCGGGGATAGGTGAAAAACTGTTTTTT. Residues: CASSLPGIGEKLFF.

In its sample, this clonotype was seen a few times. This chain joins TRBV24-1 and TRBJ1-5; TRBD1 aligns across 7 bases. There are 16 residues in the CDR3. Trimming took 3 bases from V and 5 from J; bases not matched to a gene: 9. Germline V CDR1 and CDR2: KGHDR, SFDVKD. CDR3 DNA sequence: TGTGCCACCAGTGATCTGGGCAGGGGGGATGATCAGCCCCAGCATTTT. It yields the protein CATSDLGRGDDQPQHF.

V usage is TRBV12-5 and J usage is TRBJ1-1, with unresolved D. Between the trimmed V and J ends, which lost 1 base and 1 base, there was a span of 4 bases. Germline CDR1 LGHNT, CDR2 FRNRAP. CDR3 length equals 13 residues. CDR3 DNA sequence: TGTGCTAGTGGTTTGGACTGGAACACTGAAGCTTTCTTT. It yields the protein CASGLDWNTEAFF.

The sample holds one count of this clonotype. The chain is built from TRBV28 and TRBJ2-1; TRBD2 matches 10 bases. J lost 0 bases, V lost 5 bases, and 10 bases had no gene match. Germline V gene sequence: CDR1 MDHEN, CDR2 SYDVKM. This CDR3 has 18 residues. The CDR3 here is CASSRLAGYWSSYNEQFF. Written as DNA, the CDR3 is TGTGCCAGCAGTCGACTAGCGGGTTACTGGAGCTCCTACAATGAGCAGTTCTTC.

The CDR3 reads CASSVGGIWGEKLFF. The CDR3 DNA follows: TGTGCCAGCAGCGTCGGGGGCATTTGGGGGGAGAAACTGTTTTTT. The chain uses TRBV9 and TRBJ1-4, with a tentative D call TRBD1 (6 bases). V was trimmed by 2 bases and J by 11 bases, leaving 19 bases between them. This CDR3 spans 15 amino acids. CDR1 and CDR2 from the germline V gene are SGDLS and YYNGEE. The entire variable domain, with the rest obtained from reference TRBV9 and TRBJ1-4, is as follows: DSGVTQTPKHLITATGQRVTLRCSPRSGDLSVYWYQQSLDQGLQFLIQYYNGEERAKGNILERFSAQQFPDLHSELNLSSLELGDSALYFCASSVGGIWGEKLFFGSGTQLSVL.

This clonotype was seen a handful of times. The CDR3 DNA is TGCAGTGCTAGTACAGGGCCCGAGGGCTACACCTTC. As protein: CSASTGPEGYTF. The genes are TRBV20-1 and TRBJ1-2; D possibly corresponds to TRBD1 (6 bases). CDR3 length: 12 amino acids. CDR1 is DFQATT and CDR2 is SNEGSKA in the germline V gene (reference sequence). Trimming left V 3 bases short and J 8 bases short, with 13 bases between.

This clonotype was seen a few times. V gene TRBV12-3 or TRBV12-4 combines with J gene TRBJ2-1, with D possibly TRBD2 on 7 matching bases. V gave up 2 bases and J gave up 10 bases, with 21 bases separating them. The CDR3 sequence is 16 residues long. The CDR3 loop reads CASSLFAGGAIREQFF. In DNA, the CDR3 is TGTGCCAGCAGTTTATTTGCTGGGGGGGCAATAAGAGAGCAGTTCTTC.